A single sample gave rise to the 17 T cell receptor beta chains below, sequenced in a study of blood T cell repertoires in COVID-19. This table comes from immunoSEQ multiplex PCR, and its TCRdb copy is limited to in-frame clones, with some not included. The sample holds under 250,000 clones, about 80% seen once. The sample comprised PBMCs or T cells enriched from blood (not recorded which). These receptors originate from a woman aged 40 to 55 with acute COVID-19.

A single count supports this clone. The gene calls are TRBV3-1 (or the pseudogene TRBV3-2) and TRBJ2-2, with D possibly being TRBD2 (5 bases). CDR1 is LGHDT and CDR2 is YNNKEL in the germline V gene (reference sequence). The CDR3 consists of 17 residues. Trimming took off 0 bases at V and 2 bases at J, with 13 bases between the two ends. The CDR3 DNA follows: TGTGCCAGCAGCCAAGATACGTGGACGGGAAACACCGGGGAGCTGTTTTTT. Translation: CASSQDTWTGNTGELFF.

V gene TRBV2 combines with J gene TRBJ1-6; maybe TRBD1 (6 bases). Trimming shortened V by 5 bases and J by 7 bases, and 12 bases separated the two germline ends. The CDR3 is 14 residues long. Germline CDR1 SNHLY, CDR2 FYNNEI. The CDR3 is CASSKDRLNSPLHF. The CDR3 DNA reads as TGTGCCAGCAGTAAAGACAGGCTGAATTCACCCCTCCACTTT.

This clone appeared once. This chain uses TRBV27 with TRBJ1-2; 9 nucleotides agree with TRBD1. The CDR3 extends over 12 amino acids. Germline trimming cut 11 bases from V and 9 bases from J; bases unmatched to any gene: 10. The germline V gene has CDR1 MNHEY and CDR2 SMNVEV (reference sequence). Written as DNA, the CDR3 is TGTGCCGCCGGGACAGGGATGGTTAGCTACACCTTC. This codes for CAAGTGMVSYTF.

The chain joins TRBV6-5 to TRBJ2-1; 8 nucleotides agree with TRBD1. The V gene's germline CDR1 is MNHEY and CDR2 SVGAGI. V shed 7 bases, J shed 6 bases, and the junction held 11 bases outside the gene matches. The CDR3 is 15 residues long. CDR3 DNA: TGTGCCAGCACCTGGCGGCAGGGGGCGACCAATGAGCAGTTCTTC. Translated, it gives CASTWRQGATNEQFF.

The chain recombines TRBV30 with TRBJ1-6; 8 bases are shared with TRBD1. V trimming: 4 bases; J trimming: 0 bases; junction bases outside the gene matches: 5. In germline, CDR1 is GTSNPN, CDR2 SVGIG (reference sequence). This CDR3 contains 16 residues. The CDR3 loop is CAWNRGMSSYNSPLHF. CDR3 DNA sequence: TGTGCCTGGAACAGGGGGATGAGCTCCTATAATTCACCCCTCCACTTT.

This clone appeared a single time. CDR3 sequence (DNA): TGTGCCAGCAGCCCGACTAGCGGGAGATTCTACGAGCAGTACTTC. It is translated as CASSPTSGRFYEQYF. The genes are TRBV3-1 (or the pseudogene TRBV3-2) and TRBJ2-7; the match to TRBD2 covers 12 bases. The V and J ends lost 4 bases and 3 bases, in that order; junction bases with no gene match: 4. Per germline, CDR1 LGHDT and CDR2 YNNKEL (reference sequence). The CDR3 is 15 amino acids.

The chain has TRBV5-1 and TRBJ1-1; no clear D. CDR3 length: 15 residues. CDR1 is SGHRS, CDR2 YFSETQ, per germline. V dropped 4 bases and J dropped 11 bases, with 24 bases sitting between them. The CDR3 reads CASSERPDGGTRAFF. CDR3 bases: TGCGCCAGCAGCGAACGACCGGACGGAGGAACGCGGGCTTTCTTT.

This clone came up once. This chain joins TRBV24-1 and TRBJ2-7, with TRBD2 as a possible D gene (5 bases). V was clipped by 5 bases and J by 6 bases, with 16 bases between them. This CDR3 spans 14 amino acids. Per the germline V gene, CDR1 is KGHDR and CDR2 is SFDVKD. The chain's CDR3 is CATSGQEEQTEQYF. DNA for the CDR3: TGTGCCACCAGTGGCCAGGAGGAACAGACCGAGCAGTACTTC.

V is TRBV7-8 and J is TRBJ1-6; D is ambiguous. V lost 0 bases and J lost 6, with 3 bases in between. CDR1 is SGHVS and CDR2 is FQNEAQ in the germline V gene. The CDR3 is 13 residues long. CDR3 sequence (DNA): TGTGCCAGCAGCTTAGCCAGTAATTCACCCCTCCACTTT. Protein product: CASSLASNSPLHF.

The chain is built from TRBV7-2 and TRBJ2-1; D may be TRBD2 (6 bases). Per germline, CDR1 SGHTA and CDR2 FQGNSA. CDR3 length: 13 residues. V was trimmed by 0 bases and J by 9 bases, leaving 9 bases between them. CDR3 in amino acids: CASSLAWRGEQFF. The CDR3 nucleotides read TGTGCCAGCAGCTTAGCTTGGAGGGGTGAGCAGTTCTTC.

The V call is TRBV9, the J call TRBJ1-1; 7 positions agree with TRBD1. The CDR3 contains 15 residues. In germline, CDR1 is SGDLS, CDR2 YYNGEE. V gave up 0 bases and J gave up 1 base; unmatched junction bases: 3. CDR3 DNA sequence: TGTGCCAGCAGCGTAGATACAGGGGCGAACACTGAAGCTTTCTTT. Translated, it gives CASSVDTGANTEAFF.

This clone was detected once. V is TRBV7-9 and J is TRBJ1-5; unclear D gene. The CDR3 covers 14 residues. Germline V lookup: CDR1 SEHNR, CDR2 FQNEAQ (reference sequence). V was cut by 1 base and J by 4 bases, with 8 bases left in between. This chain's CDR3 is CASSLGWENQPQHF. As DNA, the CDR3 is TGTGCCAGCAGCTTAGGGTGGGAGAATCAGCCCCAGCATTTT.

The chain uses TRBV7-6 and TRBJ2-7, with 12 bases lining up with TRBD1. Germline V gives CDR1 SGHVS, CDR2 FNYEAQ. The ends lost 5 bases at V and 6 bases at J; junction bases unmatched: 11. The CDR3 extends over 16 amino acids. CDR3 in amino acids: CASSPAAGTGGLEQYF. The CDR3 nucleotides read TGTGCCAGCAGCCCAGCCGCCGGGACAGGGGGCCTCGAGCAGTACTTC.

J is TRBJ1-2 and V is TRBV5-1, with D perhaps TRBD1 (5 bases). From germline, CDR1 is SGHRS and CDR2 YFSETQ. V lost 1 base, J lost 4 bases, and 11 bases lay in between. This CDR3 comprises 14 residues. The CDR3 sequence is CASSLSSGVYGYTF. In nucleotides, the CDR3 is TGCGCCAGCAGCTTGTCATCGGGGGTCTATGGCTACACCTTC.

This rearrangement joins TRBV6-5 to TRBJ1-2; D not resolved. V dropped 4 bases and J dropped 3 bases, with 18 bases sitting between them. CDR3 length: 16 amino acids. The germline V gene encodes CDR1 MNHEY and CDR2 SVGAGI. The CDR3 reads CASSLSPENRHYGYTF. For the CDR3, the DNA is TGTGCCAGCAGTTTGAGTCCGGAGAATCGACACTATGGCTACACCTTC.

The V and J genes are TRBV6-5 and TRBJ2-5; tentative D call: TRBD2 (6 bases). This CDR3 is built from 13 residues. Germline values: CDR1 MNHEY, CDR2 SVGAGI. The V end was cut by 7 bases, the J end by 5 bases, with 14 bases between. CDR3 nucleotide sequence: TGTGCCAGCACGGCTAGCGTTTTTGAGACCCAGTACTTC. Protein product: CASTASVFETQYF.

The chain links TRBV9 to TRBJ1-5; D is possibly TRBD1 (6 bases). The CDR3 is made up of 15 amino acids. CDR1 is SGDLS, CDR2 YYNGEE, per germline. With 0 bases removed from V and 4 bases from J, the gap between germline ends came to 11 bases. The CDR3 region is CASSVGGGRNQPQHF. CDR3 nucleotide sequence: TGTGCCAGCAGCGTAGGAGGGGGTAGGAATCAGCCCCAGCATTTT.